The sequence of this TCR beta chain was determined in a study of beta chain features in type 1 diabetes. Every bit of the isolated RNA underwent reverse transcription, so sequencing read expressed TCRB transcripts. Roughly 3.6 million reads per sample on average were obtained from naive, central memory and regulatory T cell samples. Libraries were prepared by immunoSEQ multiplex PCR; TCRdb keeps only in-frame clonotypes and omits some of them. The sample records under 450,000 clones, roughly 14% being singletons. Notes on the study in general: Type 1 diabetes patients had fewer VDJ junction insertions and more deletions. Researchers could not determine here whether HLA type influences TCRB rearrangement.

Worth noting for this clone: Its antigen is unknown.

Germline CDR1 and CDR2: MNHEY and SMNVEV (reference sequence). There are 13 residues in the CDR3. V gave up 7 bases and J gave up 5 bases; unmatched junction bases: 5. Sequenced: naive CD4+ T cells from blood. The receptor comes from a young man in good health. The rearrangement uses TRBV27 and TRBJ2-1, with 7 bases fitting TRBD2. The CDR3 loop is CASNRAGNNEQFF. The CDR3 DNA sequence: TGTGCCAGCAACAGAGCGGGAAACAATGAGCAGTTCTTC.